A single sample gave rise to the 20 T cell receptor beta chains below, sequenced in a study of OX40 agonist ivuxolimab in advanced cancers. Repertoires were generated with immunoSEQ multiplex PCR, while TCRdb's copy carries only in-frame clones and drops some. This table holds around 43,000 clones, about 89% found once. This material consisted of CD4+ or CD8+ T cells sorted from blood, taken in a trial of the OX40 agonist ivuxolimab. The source is an adult with an advanced solid tumor such as melanoma, head and neck, liver or kidney cancer.

A single count supports this clone. The chain recombines TRBV7-9 with TRBJ1-4, with TRBD1 identical over 7 bases. This CDR3 is 15 amino acids long. Looked up from germline, CDR1 is SEHNR and CDR2 is FQNEAQ (reference sequence). Trimming at V came to 5 bases and at J to 6 bases, leaving 9 bases not matched to a gene. The CDR3: CASSPSTGLYEKLFF. The CDR3 DNA is TGTGCCAGCAGCCCGTCGACAGGGTTGTATGAAAAACTGTTTTTT.

Written as DNA, the CDR3 is TGCGCCAGCAGCCAATTAGTTGGGGGGCCTATCTATGGTACGCAGTATTTT. This codes for CASSQLVGGPIYGTQYF. The V call is TRBV4-1, the J call TRBJ2-3, with D perhaps given as TRBD1 or TRBD2 (6 bases each). Trimming shortened V by 2 bases and J by 8 bases, and 23 bases separated the two germline ends. The germline V gene encodes CDR1 MGHRA and CDR2 YSYEKL. This CDR3 has 17 amino acids.

This chain connects TRBV5-5 to TRBJ1-4; 8 bases are shared with TRBD1. The germline CDR1 and CDR2 sequences are SGHKS and YYEKEE (reference sequence). J was trimmed by 8 bases and V by 5 bases; bases with no gene match: 8. This CDR3 is built from 14 residues. The CDR3 DNA follows: TGTGCCAGCAGACTGACAGGGGAATTCGAAAAACTGTTTTTT. It specifies CASRLTGEFEKLFF.

The rearrangement uses TRBV11-2 and TRBJ1-5; no firm D call. V lost 0 bases and J 0 bases, leaving 6 bases between the germline ends. Germline CDR1 is SGHAT and CDR2 is FQNNGV. The CDR3 totals 15 residues. The CDR3: CASSLEGDSNQPQHF. As DNA, the CDR3 is TGTGCCAGCAGCTTAGAAGGTGATAGCAATCAGCCCCAGCATTTT.

This clone turned up a few times. The rearrangement links TRBV12-5 to TRBJ2-1; the D is unclear. Germline loops: CDR1 LGHNT, CDR2 FRNRAP. The CDR3 totals 13 residues. Trimming cost V 2 bases and J 0 bases, with 2 bases left between them. The CDR3 nucleotides read TGTGCTAGTGGTTTGAGCTCCTACAATGAGCAGTTCTTC. Amino acids: CASGLSSYNEQFF.

The gene calls are TRBV6-6 and TRBJ2-1, with D tentatively TRBD2 (5 bases). Germline V CDR1 and CDR2: MNHNY, SVGAGI (reference sequence). V was clipped by 0 bases and J by 8 bases, with 17 bases between them. The CDR3 runs to 16 residues. As DNA, the CDR3 is TGTGCCAGCAGTTACTCGAGACTATGGGTTCGGGATGAGCAGTTCTTC. Translated, it gives CASSYSRLWVRDEQFF.

V and J are TRBV7-9 and TRBJ1-2; weak D call: TRBD1 (5 bases). V was cut by 0 bases and J by 2 bases, with 10 bases left in between. CDR1 and CDR2 (germline): SEHNR, FQNEAQ (reference sequence). This CDR3 has 15 amino acids. The CDR3 region is CASSLALDINYGYTF. Here the CDR3 DNA reads TGTGCCAGCAGCTTAGCTTTGGACATAAACTATGGCTACACCTTC. Together with reference TRBV7-9 and TRBJ1-2, the CDR3 gives the full variable domain: DTGVSQNPRHKITKRGQNVTFRCDPISEHNRLYWYRQTLGQGPEFLTYFQNEAQLEKSRLLSDRFSAERPKGSFSTLEIQRTEQGDSAMYLCASSLALDINYGYTFGSGTRLTVV.

The chain has TRBV6-6 and TRBJ2-1; D may be TRBD2 (5 bases). Germline values: CDR1 MNHNY, CDR2 SVGAGI (reference sequence). CDR3 length: 12 amino acids. V lost 5 bases and J 8 bases, leaving 10 bases between the germline ends. CDR3 DNA sequence: TGTGCCAGCAGTCTTACTAGGGATGAGCAGTTCTTC. Its protein is CASSLTRDEQFF.

V and J are TRBV5-1 and TRBJ2-7; 7 bases align to TRBD2. The germline gives CDR1 SGHRS, CDR2 YFSETQ. This CDR3 has 14 residues. Trimming cost V 4 bases and J 2 bases; bases outside gene matches: 6. The CDR3 coding sequence is TGCGCCAGCAGCGAGGGAGGGAGCCCCTACGAGCAGTACTTC. It specifies CASSEGGSPYEQYF. The full variable domain, rest sourced from reference TRBV5-1 and TRBJ2-7, is KAGVTQTPRYLIKTRGQQVTLSCSPISGHRSVSWYQQTPGQGLQFLFEYFSETQRNKGNFPGRFSGRQFSNSRSEMNVSTLELGDSALYLCASSEGGSPYEQYFGPGTRLTVT.

The chain couples TRBV10-1 to TRBJ2-7; the match to TRBD2 covers 14 bases. V lost 6 bases and J lost 5; bases outside the gene matches: 3. The V gene's germline CDR1 is WNHNN and CDR2 SYGVQD (reference sequence). The CDR3 totals 14 residues. The CDR3 reads CASRGLAGEDEQYF. Written as DNA, the CDR3 is TGCGCCAGCAGGGGACTAGCGGGAGAGGACGAGCAGTACTTC.

This chain joins TRBV7-2 and TRBJ2-7, with 9 bases lining up with TRBD1. V was clipped by 1 base and J by 2 bases; unmatched bases: 0. The germline CDR1 and CDR2 sequences are SGHTA and FQGNSA. The CDR3 has 14 amino acids. Here the CDR3 reads CASSLGTGAYEQYF. As DNA, the CDR3 is TGTGCCAGCAGCTTAGGGACAGGGGCCTACGAGCAGTACTTC.

V is TRBV13 and J is TRBJ2-7; 11 bases match TRBD2. The CDR3 totals 15 residues. CDR1 and CDR2 (germline): PRHDT, FYEKMQ (reference sequence). Losses at the gene ends were 5 bases for V and 1 base for J; bases not matched to a gene: 4. CDR3 in amino acids: CASSATSGGSYEQYF. For the CDR3, the DNA is TGTGCCAGCAGCGCCACTAGCGGGGGTTCCTACGAGCAGTACTTC.

In its sample, this clone was seen once. The J gene is TRBJ2-5, the V gene TRBV5-1; perhaps D is TRBD1 or TRBD2 (7 bases each). The CDR3 covers 19 residues. Germline V lookup: CDR1 SGHRS, CDR2 YFSETQ. Trimming stripped 4 bases from V and 0 bases from J, with 25 bases between. The CDR3 spells CASSPRGGREIRNQETQYF. DNA of the CDR3: TGCGCCAGCAGCCCCAGGGGGGGCAGGGAGATTCGGAACCAAGAGACCCAGTACTTC.

This clone was counted once. This chain uses TRBV2 with TRBJ2-1; 8 bases fit TRBD1. V lost 6 bases to trimming and J lost 8 bases; unmatched junction nucleotides: 12. The CDR3 has 15 amino acids. CDR1 is SNHLY, CDR2 FYNNEI, per germline. CDR3 nucleotide sequence: TGTGCCAGCAGCCCCGGGTGGCAGGGGGCCGATGAGCAGTTCTTC. Its translation is CASSPGWQGADEQFF.

The rearrangement joins TRBV7-6 to TRBJ2-1; D may be TRBD1 or TRBD2 (6 bases each). The germline V and J ends were trimmed by 2 bases and 8 bases, with 10 bases remaining between them. This CDR3 comprises 13 residues. Germline V gene lookup returns CDR1 SGHVS and CDR2 FNYEAQ. Here the CDR3 DNA reads TGTGCCAGCAGCTTAAGAGGGGGGCATGAGCAGTTCTTC. Translating gives CASSLRGGHEQFF.

DNA for the CDR3: TGTGCCAGCAGCGTCCGACTAGCGGGAGACTCCTACAATGAGCAGTTCTTC. Its translation: CASSVRLAGDSYNEQFF. The chain has TRBV21-1 and TRBJ2-1; the table calls TRBD2, which could not be checked here. TRBV21-1 is noted as a pseudogene. This CDR3 region has 17 residues.

The genes are TRBV27 and TRBJ2-2; either TRBD1 or TRBD2 may fit D (7 bases each). CDR3 length equals 15 residues. Germline values: CDR1 MNHEY, CDR2 SMNVEV (reference sequence). With 7 bases removed from V and 0 bases from J, the gap between germline ends came to 12 bases. CDR3 DNA: TGTGCCAGCACAGGGGGGGTTTCGAACACCGGGGAGCTGTTTTTT. It codes for CASTGGVSNTGELFF.

The chain links TRBV6-5 to TRBJ2-5; 7 bases map to TRBD2. The trim removed 0 bases at V and 5 bases at J, leaving 9 bases unmatched. The germline CDR1 and CDR2 sequences are MNHEY and SVGAGI. The CDR3 spans 16 residues. The CDR3 DNA sequence: TGTGCCAGCAGTTACTCGACGGGGGGTTCGGGTGAGACCCAGTACTTC. Its protein product is CASSYSTGGSGETQYF.

The rearrangement links TRBV27 to TRBJ1-5; D unclear. V was trimmed by 0 bases and J by 0 bases, leaving 6 bases between them. Germline V CDR1 and CDR2: MNHEY, SMNVEV (reference sequence). The CDR3 is 15 amino acids. This CDR3 is CASSLSAYSNQPQHF. In DNA form, the CDR3 reads TGTGCCAGCAGTTTATCGGCATATAGCAATCAGCCCCAGCATTTT.

CDR3 sequence: CASSSTPDYSNQPQHF. The CDR3 region has the DNA TGTGCCAGTAGCTCTACCCCGGACTATAGCAATCAGCCCCAGCATTTT. This chain links TRBV19 with TRBJ1-5; D ambiguous. V lost 6 bases to trimming and J lost 0 bases, with 15 bases between them. CDR1 is LNHDA and CDR2 is SQIVND in the germline V gene (reference sequence). The CDR3 sequence is 16 residues long.